The source of this TCR beta chain is a study of blood T cell repertoires in COVID-19. Study at large: Acute-phase and convalescent COVID-19 samples originated in the United States, Italy and Spain.

The J segment lost 9 bases and the V segment lost 7 bases, leaving 5 bases of the junction unmatched. The CDR3 has 11 residues. Looked up from germline, CDR1 is SQVTM and CDR2 is ANQGSEA. Produced via immunoSEQ multiplex PCR; TCRdb's table is partial and in-frame only. The sample lists tens of thousands of clones, 86% occurring once. V usage is TRBV29-1 and J usage is TRBJ2-1; 8 bases fit TRBD1. Sequenced sample: peripheral blood. The sequence was collected from a woman older than 75 with acute or convalescent COVID-19. CDR3 amino acids: CSGYRGVEQFF. Written as DNA, the CDR3 is TGCAGCGGGTACAGGGGGGTTGAGCAGTTCTTC.